This T cell receptor (beta chain) appears in the sequencing data of a study of cytomegalovirus exposure and HLA in healthy donors. The CDR3 totals 14 residues. With V trimmed by 6 bases and J by 1 base, 2 bases remained unmatched. Germline V gene lookup returns CDR1 MNHEY and CDR2 SVGAGI. Study findings and constraints: Cytomegalovirus association was listed for around 170 TCR beta chains. Later analysis reportedly placed an Asian-associated ancestry cluster below the roughly 680-donor mean in N-insertions. In a later analysis, more than 15,000 TCR beta sequences were associated with HLA alleles at 0.05 false discovery rate.

Primers included in the PCR were 60 Vbeta and 13 Jbeta primers. Repertoires were generated with immunoSEQ multiplex PCR, while TCRdb's copy carries only in-frame clones and drops some. This sample has approximately 70,000 clones, with about 67% found just once. This clone has just one count. Its antigen remains unidentified. Sequencing input: PBMCs. The chain joins TRBV6-5 to TRBJ1-1; 10 bases are shared with TRBD1. This TCR was recovered from a human donor in good health. The CDR3 DNA sequence: TGTGCCAGCAGGGGGACAGGGGCGAACACTGAAGCTTTCTTT. Translated, it gives CASRGTGANTEAFF.